The clone carrying this TCR beta chain was detected ten times or more. The sample originates from a study of T cells in Graves' hyperthyroidism and ophthalmopathy. Regions amplified from RNA transcripts were the TCR beta CDR3 regions. TCR CDR3 regions were first amplified by RT-PCR with HTBI primers. A single record per CDR3 protein comes from TCRdb applying MiXCR to the multiplex PCR reads. The table has under 350,000 distinct CDR3 sequences, 18% seen once. Trimming stripped 1 base from V and 10 bases from J, with 10 bases between. This CDR3 comprises 12 residues. Germline V gives CDR1 SNHLY, CDR2 FYNNEI.

The specimen was blood. The V and J genes are TRBV2 and TRBJ1-1; D is ambiguous. The source is a woman in her fifties or sixties with Graves' hyperthyroidism. DNA of the CDR3: TGTGCCAGCAGTGAAGGAGGGCAGCGAGCTTTCTTT. This sequence encodes CASSEGGQRAFF.